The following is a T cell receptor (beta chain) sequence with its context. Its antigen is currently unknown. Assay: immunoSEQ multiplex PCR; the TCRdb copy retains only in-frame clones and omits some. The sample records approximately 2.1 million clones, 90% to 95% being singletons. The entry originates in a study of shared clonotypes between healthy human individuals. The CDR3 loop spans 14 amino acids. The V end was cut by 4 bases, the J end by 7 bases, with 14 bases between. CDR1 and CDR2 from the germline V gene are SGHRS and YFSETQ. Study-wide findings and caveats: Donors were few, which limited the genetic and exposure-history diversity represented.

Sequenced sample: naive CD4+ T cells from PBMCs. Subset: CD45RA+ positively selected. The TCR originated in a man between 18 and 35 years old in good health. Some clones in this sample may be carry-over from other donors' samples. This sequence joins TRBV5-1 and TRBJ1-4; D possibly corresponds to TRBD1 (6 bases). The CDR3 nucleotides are TGCGCCAGCAGCGGAGGACAGTCCCTTGAAAAACTGTTTTTT. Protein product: CASSGGQSLEKLFF.